These T cell receptor beta chains were read from a single sample in a study of cytomegalovirus exposure and HLA in healthy donors. Some clones are missing from TCRdb's copy, which holds only in-frame ones; the method was immunoSEQ multiplex PCR. The sample yields about 170,000 clones, under 75% seen once. Specimen: PBMCs. These receptors were taken from a man aged 35 to 55 in good health and CMV-seropositive. The CDR3 runs from the conserved cysteine through the conserved F or W. D genes are given only for firm matches. Only part of the rows carry a size: once, few, many, or a class if the clone is expanded.

j_gene: TRBJ2-7; abundance: once; d_gene: .; v_gene: TRBV9; CDR3nt: TGTGCCAGCAGCGTATCCGGGGGGCCCTCCTACGAGCAGTACTTC; CDR3aa: CASSVSGGPSYEQYF
j_gene: TRBJ1-1; abundance: .; d_gene: .; v_gene: TRBV21-1; CDR3nt: TGTGCCAGCAGTCCTACGGGGAGGGCTGAAGCTTTCTTT; CDR3aa: CASSPTGRAEAFF
j_gene: TRBJ1-4; abundance: .; d_gene: TRBD1; v_gene: TRBV7-2; CDR3nt: TGTGCCAGCAGCTCCAGACAGGGGGCAAGTGAAAAACTGTTTTTT; CDR3aa: CASSSRQGASEKLFF
j_gene: TRBJ2-3; abundance: .; d_gene: .; v_gene: TRBV6-5; CDR3nt: TGTGCCAGCAGAAATCCGGGGAGAGGCACAGATACGCAGTATTTT; CDR3aa: CASRNPGRGTDTQYF
j_gene: TRBJ2-2; abundance: .; d_gene: TRBD2; v_gene: TRBV7-2; CDR3nt: TGTGCCAGCAGTCCTAGGACTAGCGGGCTCACCGGGGAGCTGTTTTTT; CDR3aa: CASSPRTSGLTGELFF
j_gene: TRBJ1-6; abundance: .; d_gene: .; v_gene: TRBV5-6; CDR3nt: TGTGCCAGCGGGACAAACAATTCACCCCTCCACTTT; CDR3aa: CASGTNNSPLHF
j_gene: TRBJ2-3; abundance: .; d_gene: .; v_gene: TRBV7-2; CDR3nt: TGTGCCAGCAGCTTTGGACAGACCCACGATACGCAGTATTTT; CDR3aa: CASSFGQTHDTQYF
j_gene: TRBJ2-7; abundance: .; d_gene: .; v_gene: TRBV5-1; CDR3nt: TGCGCCAGCAGCTCTGGAGGGGCCACAACCTACGAGCAGTACTTC; CDR3aa: CASSSGGATTYEQYF
j_gene: TRBJ1-5; abundance: .; d_gene: .; v_gene: TRBV29-1; CDR3nt: TGCAGCGTTGACGCGGGGCCAAATCAGCCCCAGCATTTT; CDR3aa: CSVDAGPNQPQHF
j_gene: TRBJ2-1; abundance: once; d_gene: TRBD1; v_gene: TRBV10-3; CDR3nt: TGTGCCATCAGTGATCCAATACAGGGGAAGAGCTCCTACAATGAGCAGTTCTTC; CDR3aa: CAISDPIQGKSSYNEQFF
j_gene: TRBJ1-3; abundance: few; d_gene: .; v_gene: TRBV27; CDR3nt: TGTGCCAGCAGTTTAACCCCCGGCGGGTACTCTGGAAACACCATATATTTT; CDR3aa: CASSLTPGGYSGNTIYF
j_gene: TRBJ1-4; abundance: .; d_gene: .; v_gene: TRBV30; CDR3nt: TGTGCCTGGACCGACAGCCTGCCAGAAAAACTGTTTTTT; CDR3aa: CAWTDSLPEKLFF
j_gene: TRBJ1-4; abundance: .; d_gene: TRBD1; v_gene: TRBV2; CDR3nt: TGTGCCAGCAGGGGGGACAGGGGGTGGAGAAATGAAAAACTGTTTTTT; CDR3aa: CASRGDRGWRNEKLFF
j_gene: TRBJ1-2; abundance: .; d_gene: .; v_gene: TRBV6-5; CDR3nt: TGTGCCAGTAGACAGCTCTATGGCTACACCTTC; CDR3aa: CASRQLYGYTF
j_gene: TRBJ1-6; abundance: .; d_gene: TRBD1; v_gene: TRBV2; CDR3nt: TGTGCCAGCAGTGGAGACAGGGATGGGGCGGTGAATTCACCCCTCCACTTT; CDR3aa: CASSGDRDGAVNSPLHF
j_gene: TRBJ2-3; abundance: .; d_gene: TRBD1; v_gene: TRBV9; CDR3nt: TGTGCCAGCAGCCCGGGAGGGGGGACAGGGGGCACAGATACGCAGTATTTT; CDR3aa: CASSPGGGTGGTDTQYF
j_gene: TRBJ1-2; abundance: .; d_gene: .; v_gene: TRBV18; CDR3nt: TGTGCCAGCTCACCCGTGACCAGGTTAAGGTCTGGCTACACCTTC; CDR3aa: CASSPVTRLRSGYTF
j_gene: TRBJ1-6; abundance: .; d_gene: TRBD1; v_gene: TRBV7-3; CDR3nt: TGTGCCAGCAGCCCTGGGGCAGGGGGTAATTCACCCCTCCACTTT; CDR3aa: CASSPGAGGNSPLHF
j_gene: TRBJ2-7; abundance: .; d_gene: .; v_gene: TRBV6-1; CDR3nt: TGTGCCAGCAGTGCTCGGACAGTCTCCTACGAGCAGTACTTC; CDR3aa: CASSARTVSYEQYF
j_gene: TRBJ1-5; abundance: .; d_gene: .; v_gene: TRBV15; CDR3nt: TGTGCCACCAGCAGAGTGAGAGCAGGAGGACAGCCCCAGCATTTT; CDR3aa: CATSRVRAGGQPQHF
j_gene: TRBJ2-7; abundance: few; d_gene: TRBD1; v_gene: TRBV5-6; CDR3nt: TGTGCCAGCAGCTTGAAGGAGGACAGGTGGACCTACGAGCAGTACTTC; CDR3aa: CASSLKEDRWTYEQYF
j_gene: TRBJ1-1; abundance: .; d_gene: .; v_gene: TRBV30; CDR3nt: TGTGCCTGGAGTCCGTCGACAGTAGTGACGGCTTTCTTT; CDR3aa: CAWSPSTVVTAFF